This T cell receptor beta chain stems from a study of T cell repertoires in cytomegalovirus infection. Study summary: Indicated by public TCR beta signatures were CMV infection and matching HLA type. General observations from the study: Identification of carriers of CMV plus the relevant HLA was performed using cumulative public TCR beta family frequency.

This clonotype has only a few counts. As yet, its antigen is unknown. TCRdb redid the calling of the reads with MiXCR, one entry per CDR3 protein. This sample has almost 550,000 distinct CDR3 sequences, with 16% found just once. The TCR originated in a human donor in good health (CMV status not recorded). Some clones in this sample may be carry-over from other donors' samples. The sample was CD8+ T cells from PBMCs.

CDR3 in amino acids: CASSTGTLSYEQYF. As DNA, the CDR3 is TGTGCCAGCAGCACCGGGACTCTCTCCTACGAGCAGTACTTC. J is TRBJ2-7 and V is TRBV7-9; a possible D gene is TRBD2 (6 bases). The CDR3 contains 14 residues. V lost 5 bases and J lost 0, with 11 bases in between. Per germline, CDR1 SEHNR and CDR2 FQNEAQ (reference sequence).